What follows are 28 T cell receptor beta chains derived from one specimen sequenced in a study of blood T cells in healthy people across ages. A sample-barcoded 5' primer and a J-beta primer mix were used in a second PCR of roughly 7 to 11 cycles. TCRdb re-analysed the 5' RACE reads in MiXCR, keeping a single row per CDR3 protein. Among 1.8 million or so distinct CDR3 sequences listed, more than 35% were seen once. Sample: blood. The receptor source for this set is a human donor in good health.

The V call is TRBV5-1, the J call TRBJ1-6; no reliable D call. V lost 10 bases and J 8 bases, leaving 19 bases between the germline ends. There are 14 residues in the CDR3. Germline V gene lookup returns CDR1 SGHRS and CDR2 YFSETQ. The CDR3 here is CAGRSGRIDSPLHF. The DNA of the CDR3 is TGCGCCGGCCGCTCCGGACGGATAGATTCACCCCTCCACTTT.

V usage is TRBV18 and J usage is TRBJ2-7, with no clear D. V dropped 0 bases and J dropped 5 bases, with 14 bases sitting between them. Germline loops: CDR1 KGHSH, CDR2 LQKENI. The length of the CDR3 is 15 residues. CDR3 in amino acids: CASSPPGGWEDEQYF. CDR3 DNA sequence: TGTGCCAGCTCACCACCTGGCGGATGGGAAGACGAGCAGTACTTC.

The rearrangement joins TRBV7-3 to TRBJ2-5; 9 bases align to TRBD2. CDR3 length: 16 amino acids. The germline V gene has CDR1 SGHTA and CDR2 FQGTGA. V dropped 5 bases and J dropped 2; count of bases not matched to a gene: 9. As DNA, the CDR3 is TGTGCCAGCAGCAAGGGAGCGGGGGGCCCACAAGAGACCCAGTACTTC. Translating it yields CASSKGAGGPQETQYF. Supplemented by reference TRBV7-3 and TRBJ2-5, the full variable domain reads GAGVSQTPSNKVTEKGKYVELRCDPISGHTALYWYRQSLGQGPEFLIYFQGTGAADDSGLPNDRFFAVRPEGSVSTLKIQRTERGDSAVYLCASSKGAGGPQETQYFGPGTRLLVL.

CDR3 sequence (DNA): TGTGCCAGCAGTTTATCTGCAGCCTGGGCCCTGGGGATCAACACTGAAGCTTTCTTT. The encoded protein is CASSLSAAWALGINTEAFF. The gene calls are TRBV27 and TRBJ1-1; no definite D call. Germline values: CDR1 MNHEY, CDR2 SMNVEV (reference sequence). The CDR3 consists of 19 residues. With 0 bases removed from V and 2 bases from J, the gap between germline ends came to 22 bases.

This clonotype occurred many times. The chain uses TRBV20-1 and TRBJ2-1; D remains ambiguous. Per germline, CDR1 DFQATT and CDR2 SNEGSKA (reference sequence). Between the trimmed V and J ends, which lost 7 bases and 4 bases, there was a span of 11 bases. The CDR3 spans 12 residues. The CDR3 loop reads CSERHLYNEQFF. Written as DNA, the CDR3 is TGCAGTGAACGGCATTTGTACAATGAGCAGTTCTTC.

The DNA for the CDR3 is TGTGCCAGCAGCGTAGCTGGGGAAGGGGAAGATTCACCCCTCCACTTT. As protein: CASSVAGEGEDSPLHF. This chain connects TRBV9 to TRBJ1-6; maybe TRBD1 (5 bases). The germline V gene encodes CDR1 SGDLS and CDR2 YYNGEE. There are 16 residues in the CDR3. The ends were cut back, 0 bases at V and 8 bases at J, with 15 bases in the middle.

This sequence joins TRBV4-3 and TRBJ1-1, with D possibly being TRBD1 (5 bases). The CDR3 spans 15 residues. Looked up from germline, CDR1 is LGHNA and CDR2 is YSLEER. The V end was cut by 3 bases, the J end by 1 base, with 12 bases between. The CDR3 DNA follows: TGCGCCAGCAGCCACAATAGCAGGGCGAACACTGAAGCTTTCTTT. It specifies CASSHNSRANTEAFF.

This sequence joins TRBV15 and TRBJ2-4, with D tentatively TRBD1 (5 bases). The closer fit of TRBJ2-7 to the DNA end suggests the J call may be wrong. Germline CDR1 reads LNHNV; CDR2 reads YYDKDF (reference sequence). This CDR3 spans 12 amino acids. The CDR3 DNA reads TGTGCCACCAGCCTGGACAATTACGAGCAGTACTTC. It codes for CATSLDNYEQYF.

The table lists this clonotype with a few counts. V is TRBV20-1 and J is TRBJ2-3; D might be TRBD1 (6 bases). The germline V gene has CDR1 DFQATT and CDR2 SNEGSKA (reference sequence). The V end was cut by 0 bases, the J end by 5 bases, with 12 bases between. The CDR3 spans 14 residues. For the CDR3, the DNA is TGCAGTGCTAGAGACCAACAGGGTATAGATACGCAGTATTTT. Its translation: CSARDQQGIDTQYF.

This chain connects TRBV9 to TRBJ2-2, with D tentatively TRBD2 (6 bases). Germline CDR1 and CDR2: SGDLS and YYNGEE. The CDR3 totals 14 residues. V was cut by 0 bases and J by 5 bases, with 8 bases left in between. CDR3 bases: TGTGCCAGCAGCGTAGCTCTAGCGACCGGGGAGCTGTTTTTT. Protein: CASSVALATGELFF.

The sample holds a few counts of this clonotype. The chain has TRBV4-1 and TRBJ2-3; TRBD2 is a possible D gene (6 bases). There are 16 residues in the CDR3. Germline lookup yields CDR1 MGHRA and CDR2 YSYEKL. The V end lost 5 bases, the J end lost 3 bases, and 18 bases lay between the germline ends. CDR3: CASSFITGTATDTQYF. The CDR3 bases are TGCGCCAGCAGCTTCATCACCGGGACTGCTACAGATACGCAGTATTTT.

This clonotype was observed at least ten times. The V call is TRBV6-5, the J call TRBJ2-7, with 12 bases lining up with TRBD2. The CDR3 length is 14 residues. V was pared by 6 bases and J by 7 bases, with 7 bases of the junction left unmatched. Germline-derived CDR1 and CDR2 are MNHEY and SVGAGI. CDR3 bases: TGTGCCAGCAGACCTAGCGGGGGGGCGAGGGAGCAGTACTTC. It is translated as CASRPSGGAREQYF.

V gene TRBV10-3 combines with J gene TRBJ1-1; no definite D call. The germline CDR1 and CDR2 sequences are ENHRY and SYGVKD. V was clipped by 3 bases and J by 4 bases, with 15 bases between them. This CDR3 is built from 15 residues. CDR3 sequence reads: CAISDRALQVTEAFF. In DNA, the CDR3 is TGTGCCATCAGTGATCGTGCCCTCCAGGTCACTGAAGCTTTCTTT.

The chain links TRBV29-1 to TRBJ1-5; D is unresolved. Between the trimmed V and J ends, which lost 5 bases and 3 bases, there was a span of 11 bases. Germline V gene sequence: CDR1 SQVTM, CDR2 ANQGSEA. CDR3 size: 13 residues. The CDR3 sequence: CSVKLDPNQPQHF. The CDR3 DNA follows: TGCAGCGTTAAATTGGACCCCAATCAGCCCCAGCATTTT.

V is TRBV28 and J is TRBJ2-3; the D is unclear. V was shortened by 7 bases and J by 9 bases, with 8 bases between the two germline ends. Germline CDR1 reads MDHEN; CDR2 reads SYDVKM. The CDR3 is 10 residues long. In DNA form, the CDR3 reads TGTGCCAGCAAGAATGGGACGCAGTATTTT. Protein: CASKNGTQYF.

This clonotype was found a few times. This chain connects TRBV11-1 to TRBJ1-6; D gene ambiguous. Germline CDR1 is SGHAT and CDR2 is FQDESV (reference sequence). Trimming stripped 0 bases from V and 9 bases from J, with 9 bases between. The CDR3 consists of 14 residues. The CDR3 loop reads CASSLARLGSPLHF. The CDR3 DNA follows: TGTGCCAGCAGCTTAGCCCGATTGGGTTCACCCCTCCACTTT.

The CDR3: CASSQGGGLAGEVWSGELFF. The CDR3 nucleotides read TGCGCCAGCAGCCAAGGGGGGGGACTAGCGGGGGAAGTCTGGTCCGGGGAGCTGTTTTTT. This chain joins TRBV4-1 and TRBJ2-2; 14 positions agree with TRBD2. The CDR3 runs 20 residues. V lost 1 base and J lost 6; bases outside the gene matches: 13. Germline CDR1 MGHRA, CDR2 YSYEKL.

The J gene is TRBJ1-1, the V gene TRBV20-1, with 8 bases matching TRBD1. The CDR3 loop spans 13 amino acids. Unmatched junction bases numbered 5, after V lost 4 bases and J lost 4 bases. Germline V CDR1 and CDR2: DFQATT, SNEGSKA (reference sequence). This CDR3 reads CSATDRGLTEAFF. The CDR3, as DNA: TGCAGTGCTACAGACAGGGGACTCACTGAAGCTTTCTTT.

The V call is TRBV3-1, the J call TRBJ2-3; maybe TRBD2 (5 bases). V lost 3 bases, J lost 0 bases, and 10 bases lay in between. Germline lookup yields CDR1 LGHDT and CDR2 YNNKEL (reference sequence). The CDR3 consists of 15 residues. CDR3 loop: CASSHGGPSTDTQYF. The DNA for the CDR3 is TGTGCCAGCAGCCACGGCGGGCCCAGCACAGATACGCAGTATTTT.

This clonotype has just a few counts. A much larger clone lies one base from this, so it may be a read error. The chain joins TRBV12-3 or TRBV12-4 to TRBJ2-1; D is perhaps TRBD2 (5 bases). The CDR3 runs 18 residues. This chain's CDR3 is CAGSPATLRAPVSNEQFF. CDR3 in DNA: TGTGCCGGCAGTCCCGCTACCTTGCGGGCCCCAGTTTCAAATGAGCAGTTCTTC.

The V call is TRBV29-1, the J call TRBJ1-2, with TRBD1 identical over 11 bases. In germline, CDR1 is SQVTM, CDR2 ANQGSEA. The CDR3 has 14 amino acids. The CDR3 sequence: CNVADRGLNYGYTF. In DNA, the CDR3 is TGCAACGTGGCGGACAGGGGGCTTAACTATGGCTACACCTTC.

This clonotype appeared a few times. This rearrangement joins TRBV24-1 to TRBJ2-1; the D is unclear. This CDR3 has 13 amino acids. Germline loops: CDR1 KGHDR, CDR2 SFDVKD. With 4 bases removed from V and 7 bases from J, the gap between germline ends came to 10 bases. CDR3: CATSEAGLNEQFF. The CDR3 region has the DNA TGTGCCACCAGTGAGGCCGGTTTGAATGAGCAGTTCTTC.

V usage is TRBV7-8 and J usage is TRBJ2-5; D uncertain. Germline lookup yields CDR1 SGHVS and CDR2 FQNEAQ. The germline V and J ends were trimmed by 4 bases and 5 bases, with 14 bases remaining between them. The CDR3 spans 14 residues. The CDR3 DNA reads as TGTGCCAGCAGCTCTAGTGCCCCATCGGAGACCCAGTACTTC. Its translation is CASSSSAPSETQYF.

V gene TRBV19 combines with J gene TRBJ2-1; 9 positions agree with TRBD1. There are 15 residues in the CDR3. Germline trimming cut 7 bases from V and 5 bases from J; bases unmatched to any gene: 9. Per germline, CDR1 LNHDA and CDR2 SQIVND (reference sequence). The CDR3 loop is CASMWGRQGDNEQFF. The CDR3 DNA is TGTGCCAGTATGTGGGGCCGACAGGGGGACAATGAGCAGTTCTTC.

This clonotype has just one count. The V call is TRBV6-1, the J call TRBJ1-3; D possibly corresponds to TRBD1 (5 bases). V was pared by 8 bases and J by 0 bases, with 14 bases between. Germline values: CDR1 MNHNS, CDR2 SASEGT. There are 15 residues in the CDR3. CDR3: CASGTFSISGNTIYF. The CDR3 DNA is TGTGCCAGCGGGACTTTTTCGATCTCTGGAAACACCATATATTTT.

The chain joins TRBV6-5 to TRBJ1-4; D gene ambiguous. Germline CDR1 and CDR2: MNHEY and SVGAGI. The CDR3 totals 13 residues. V dropped 6 bases and J dropped 5 bases, with 10 bases sitting between them. CDR3 coding DNA: TGTGCCAGCAGAGGACGGCCCAATGAAAAACTGTTTTTT. The encoded protein is CASRGRPNEKLFF.

This chain uses TRBV7-2 with TRBJ2-7, with 9 bases that match TRBD1. V lost 1 base, J lost 0 bases, and 7 bases stayed unmatched. This CDR3 is built from 17 residues. Looked up from germline, CDR1 is SGHTA and CDR2 is FQGNSA. In nucleotides, the CDR3 is TGTGCCAGCAGCTTAGTAAGGGGGACAGGGCCCTCCTACGAGCAGTACTTC. Translation gives CASSLVRGTGPSYEQYF.

In regard to this clonotype: One end of the junction is discordant with germline, which a read error may explain. The V gene is TRBV27, the J gene TRBJ1-2, with 7 bases that match TRBD1. The CDR3 spans 14 residues. Looked up from germline, CDR1 is MNHEY and CDR2 is SMNVEV (reference sequence). DNA of the CDR3: TGTGCCAGCACTATGACAGGGTCTAACTGTGGCTACACCTTC. Residues: CASTMTGSNCGYTF.